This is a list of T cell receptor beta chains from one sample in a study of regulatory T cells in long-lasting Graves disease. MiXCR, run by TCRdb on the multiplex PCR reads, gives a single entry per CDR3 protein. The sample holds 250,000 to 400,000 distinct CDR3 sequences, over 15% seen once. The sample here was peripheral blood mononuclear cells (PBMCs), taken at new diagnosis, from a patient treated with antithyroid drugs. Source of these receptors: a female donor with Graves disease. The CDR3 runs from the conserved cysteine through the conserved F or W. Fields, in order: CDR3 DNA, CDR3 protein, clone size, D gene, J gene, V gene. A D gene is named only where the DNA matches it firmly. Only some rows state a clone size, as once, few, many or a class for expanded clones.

TGTGCCAGCAGCTTCCTAGCGGCTCAAGAGACCCAGTACTTC	CASSFLAAQETQYF	many	TRBD2	TRBJ2-5	TRBV12-3/TRBV12-4
TGTGCCAGCAGTTTAGTATGGGGGAACACCGGGGAGCTGTTTTTT	CASSLVWGNTGELFF	many	.	TRBJ2-2	TRBV28
TGTGCCAGCAGCCTGGGGCTAGCGCAGAGTAAAAATACGCAGTATTTT	CASSLGLAQSKNTQYF	many	.	TRBJ2-3	TRBV7-9
TGCGCCAGCAGCGGTGTGGTCGGGAACGAGTGGGAGACCCAGTACTTC	CASSGVVGNEWETQYF	many	.	TRBJ2-5	TRBV5-1
TGCAGTGCTAGAACAGACAATTTCGGAAACACCATATATTTT	CSARTDNFGNTIYF	.	.	TRBJ1-3	TRBV20-1
TGTGCCAGCAGTCCGCAGGGACCTCTTGGAAAACTGTTTTTT	CASSPQGPLGKLFF	.	.	TRBJ1-4	TRBV28
TGCGCCAGCAGCCAACAGGGTACCTACGAGCAGTACTTC	CASSQQGTYEQYF	many	.	TRBJ2-7	TRBV4-1
TGTGCCAGCAGAATCGGGGACAGGAATCAGCCCCAGCATTTT	CASRIGDRNQPQHF	many	TRBD1	TRBJ1-5	TRBV28
TGTGCCAGCAGCCACGAGGGGGAGGTGGCCACAGATACGCAGTATTTT	CASSHEGEVATDTQYF	many	.	TRBJ2-3	TRBV28
TGTGCCAGCAGCCACTGGGGGGGGGCAAGGGCCGGGGAGCTGTTTTTT	CASSHWGGARAGELFF	many	.	TRBJ2-2	TRBV11-3
TGTGCCACCCTCCCAGGGGGGGTGGTCACAGATACGCAGTATTTT	CATLPGGVVTDTQYF	.	.	TRBJ2-3	TRBV28
TGCAGTGCTAGTCCCTTGGACAGGGGGACTGGAAACACCATATATTTT	CSASPLDRGTGNTIYF	few	TRBD1	TRBJ1-3	TRBV20-1
TGTGCCAGCAGAACCGGGACAGTGAACACTGAAGCTTTCTTT	CASRTGTVNTEAFF	many	TRBD1	TRBJ1-1	TRBV2
TGTGCCACCGGAGGAACGCAGTATTTT	CATGGTQYF	few	.	TRBJ2-3	TRBV6-1
TGTGCCAGCGGCCTTCTGGGACAGGGGGGGTATAGCAATCAGCCCCAGCATTTT	CASGLLGQGGYSNQPQHF	many	TRBD1	TRBJ1-5	TRBV28
TGTGCCAGTAGTCTCGGGACTAGGTACCACAGTGAGCAGTTCTTC	CASSLGTRYHSEQFF	few	TRBD2	TRBJ2-1	TRBV19
TGTGCCAGCAGCTTAGACATCCCTATCACTGAAGCTTTCTTT	CASSLDIPITEAFF	.	.	TRBJ1-1	TRBV11-2
TGTGCCAGCAGGACCTACGGGGGTCCCACCTACGAGCAGTACTTC	CASRTYGGPTYEQYF	.	.	TRBJ2-7	TRBV6-1
TGTGCCTGGAGGCGGGAGCGTCGCTACGAGCAGTACTTC	CAWRRERRYEQYF	many	TRBD2	TRBJ2-7	TRBV30